These 2 T cell receptor beta chains were all obtained from the same sample, sequenced in a study of blood T cell repertoires in COVID-19. Here immunoSEQ multiplex PCR was the method, and the copy in TCRdb shows in-frame clones only, minus some. This table has approximately 110,000 clones, approximately 78% appearing once. The sample consisted of peripheral blood. Receptor source: a woman aged 80 or over with acute or convalescent COVID-19.

V is TRBV7-9 and J is TRBJ2-3; 9 bases are a match to TRBD2. The germline CDR1 and CDR2 sequences are SEHNR and FQNEAQ (reference sequence). V shed 5 bases, J shed 3 bases, and the junction held 9 bases outside the gene matches. CDR3 size: 16 residues. The CDR3 spells CASSPGHTSGTDTQYF. As DNA, the CDR3 is TGTGCCAGCAGCCCCGGGCATACTAGCGGGACAGATACGCAGTATTTT.

V is TRBV19 and J is TRBJ1-1; TRBD1 aligns across 8 bases. The CDR3 runs 12 residues. Germline assignment: CDR1 LNHDA and CDR2 SQIVND (reference sequence). With V trimmed by 4 bases and J by 7 bases, 2 bases remained unmatched. The CDR3: CASSRQGFEAFF. DNA for the CDR3: TGTGCCAGTAGTAGACAGGGGTTTGAAGCTTTCTTT.